One and the same sample provided the 6 T cell receptor beta chains below, sequenced in a study of blood T cell repertoires in COVID-19. Libraries were prepared by immunoSEQ multiplex PCR; TCRdb keeps only in-frame clonotypes and omits some of them. The profile covers roughly 200,000 clones, with roughly 78% appearing a single time and 6.5% taken by the ten largest. Sequencing input: peripheral blood. These receptors originate from a man aged 65-85 years with active or convalescent COVID-19.

The chain carries TRBV27 and TRBJ1-2, with TRBD1 matching 11 bases. CDR1 and CDR2 from the germline V gene are MNHEY and SMNVEV (reference sequence). The CDR3 is 14 residues long. Unmatched junction bases numbered 4, after V lost 5 bases and J lost 5 bases. The CDR3 region is CASSPGQGAYGYTF. CDR3 in DNA: TGTGCCAGCAGTCCCGGACAGGGGGCTTATGGCTACACCTTC.

The chain employs TRBV6-2 or TRBV6-3 and TRBJ1-5; TRBD1 matches at 8 bases. Trimming at V came to 5 bases and at J to 7 bases, leaving 7 bases not matched to a gene. Germline V gene data show CDR1 as MNHEY and CDR2 as SVGEGT. CDR3 length: 14 residues. CDR3 region: CASSPTGERQPQHF. The CDR3 DNA reads as TGTGCCAGCAGTCCGACAGGGGAGAGACAGCCCCAGCATTTT.

The chain is built from TRBV4-3 and TRBJ1-2, with 9 bases identical to TRBD1. The CDR3 length is 15 residues. V dropped 6 bases and J dropped 6; count of bases not matched to a gene: 11. Germline V gene lookup returns CDR1 LGHNA and CDR2 YSLEER. The CDR3 nucleotides are TGCGCCAGCAGAGATATCAACCGGGACAGGGATGGCTACACCTTC. Residues: CASRDINRDRDGYTF.

With respect to this clone: At one end the junction does not follow the germline gene, possibly because of a read error. V gene TRBV7-3 combines with J gene TRBJ2-1, with a tentative D call TRBD2 (5 bases). CDR1 and CDR2 from the germline V gene are SGHTA and FQGTGA. The CDR3 covers 13 residues. The CDR3 nucleotides are TGTGCCAGCAGCACACTAGAAGGCAATGGGCAGTTCTTC. Amino acids: CASSTLEGNGQFF.

The V and J genes are TRBV3-1 (or the pseudogene TRBV3-2) and TRBJ2-2, with a tentative D call TRBD2 (6 bases). CDR1 and CDR2 (germline): LGHDT, YNNKEL (reference sequence). The CDR3 loop spans 15 amino acids. The V and J ends lost 6 bases and 0 bases respectively, with 11 bases between them. The CDR3 DNA sequence: TGTGCCAGCAGAAGCCGACTAGCGAACACCGGGGAGCTGTTTTTT. Its protein product is CASRSRLANTGELFF.

The gene calls are TRBV6-5 and TRBJ2-5; TRBD2 might be the D (6 bases). V lost 6 bases and J lost 2, with 13 bases in between. This CDR3 is built from 14 residues. The germline gives CDR1 MNHEY, CDR2 SVGAGI. This CDR3 reads CASSLTSLQETQYF. The CDR3 nucleotides read TGTGCCAGCAGCTTAACTAGCTTGCAAGAGACCCAGTACTTC.